These 18 T cell receptor beta chains share one sample of origin, sequenced in a study of T cell responses to AZD1222 COVID-19 vaccine. The data were produced by immunoSEQ multiplex PCR, yet TCRdb's version contains in-frame clones alone and is incomplete. In the table there are 150,000 to 200,000 clones, around 89% of which are singletons. Sample: peripheral blood, taken 28 days after the second dose of the MenACWY control vaccine. The receptors here all came from an adult who received the MenACWY meningococcal vaccine as a control.

This chain uses TRBV2 with TRBJ1-3; D is undetermined. CDR1 SNHLY and CDR2 FYNNEI come from the germline V gene. The length of the CDR3 is 15 residues. Trimming left V 7 bases short and J 0 bases short, with 13 bases between. Here the CDR3 reads CASKYGELSGNTIYF. The CDR3 coding sequence is TGTGCCAGCAAATACGGAGAACTCTCTGGAAACACCATATATTTT.

The chain is built from TRBV5-1 and TRBJ1-6; D remains ambiguous. Germline V CDR1 and CDR2: SGHRS, YFSETQ. CDR3 length: 15 amino acids. The V gene lost 0 bases and the J gene lost 6 bases, with 10 bases spanning the gap. CDR3 in DNA: TGCGCCAGCAGCTTGGACAGTCCCGCTAATTCACCCCTCCACTTT. Its translation is CASSLDSPANSPLHF.

This chain uses TRBV7-2 with TRBJ2-3, with 10 bases lining up with TRBD2. CDR3 size: 15 residues. With 7 bases clipped from V and 9 bases from J, the junction kept 13 bases outside the gene matches. The germline V gene has CDR1 SGHTA and CDR2 FQGNSA. CDR3 in DNA: TGTGCCAGCACCCTGACTAGCGGGTCTTATGGGACGCAGTATTTT. This sequence encodes CASTLTSGSYGTQYF.

J is TRBJ1-4 and V is TRBV19; 7 bases match TRBD1. Germline CDR1 and CDR2: LNHDA and SQIVND (reference sequence). V shed 2 bases and J 10 bases; nucleotides not matched to a gene: 7. The length of the CDR3 is 14 residues. CDR3 loop: CASSIQGERGKLFF. The CDR3 DNA sequence: TGTGCCAGTAGTATACAGGGGGAAAGGGGAAAACTGTTTTTT.

The chain joins TRBV7-8 to TRBJ1-5; TRBD1 matches 8 bases. CDR1 and CDR2 from the germline V gene are SGHVS and FQNEAQ. The CDR3 contains 16 residues. J was trimmed by 4 bases and V by 4 bases; bases with no gene match: 9. CDR3 in DNA: TGTGCCAGCAGCTCCGCCCCTTGGACAGGGAATCAGCCCCAGCATTTT. This encodes CASSSAPWTGNQPQHF.

This chain uses TRBV18 with TRBJ1-2; D might be TRBD1 (6 bases). The CDR3 totals 15 residues. V was trimmed by 2 bases and J by 0 bases, leaving 10 bases between them. The V gene's germline CDR1 is KGHSH and CDR2 LQKENI. The chain's CDR3 is CASSPEQGSNYGYTF. The CDR3 coding sequence is TGTGCCAGCTCACCAGAACAGGGCTCTAACTATGGCTACACCTTC.

This chain uses TRBV5-6 with TRBJ2-7; 7 bases align to TRBD2. Germline V CDR1 and CDR2: SGHDT, YYEEEE. CDR3 size: 14 residues. V dropped 5 bases and J dropped 6; count of bases not matched to a gene: 11. The CDR3 is CASSLGTITAEQYF. As DNA, the CDR3 is TGTGCCAGCAGTTTAGGGACTATCACGGCCGAGCAGTACTTC. The variable domain in full, completed from reference TRBV5-6 and TRBJ2-7, reads DAGVTQSPTHLIKTRGQQVTLRCSPKSGHDTVSWYQQALGQGPQFIFQYYEEEERQRGNFPDRFSGHQFPNYSSELNVNALLLGDSALYLCASSLGTITAEQYFGPGTRLTVT.

This clone was observed a single time. The J gene is TRBJ2-7, the V gene TRBV10-3; 13 positions match TRBD2. The CDR3 is 16 residues long. J lost 2 bases, V lost 10 bases, and 11 bases had no gene match. Per the germline V gene, CDR1 is ENHRY and CDR2 is SYGVKD. DNA for the CDR3: TGTGCCACCTACACTAGCGGGAGGGAGGGTACCTACGAGCAGTACTTC. This encodes CATYTSGREGTYEQYF.

The chain has TRBV29-1 and TRBJ2-1; D tentatively fits TRBD1 or TRBD2 (5 bases each). This CDR3 has 15 residues. Germline V gives CDR1 SQVTM, CDR2 ANQGSEA. The V end was cut by 7 bases, the J end by 0 bases, with 16 bases between. In DNA, the CDR3 is TGCAGCGCTGACGGGGCGGAAACCTCCTACAATGAGCAGTTCTTC. Its translation is CSADGAETSYNEQFF.

CDR3 coding DNA: TGTGCCAGCAGCACGACCGGGACAGGGCCCTACGAGCAGTACTTC. Translation: CASSTTGTGPYEQYF. The V and J genes are TRBV7-8 and TRBJ2-7; TRBD1 agrees at 9 bases. CDR3 length: 15 amino acids. Trimming removed 5 bases from V and 2 bases from J; junction bases left unmatched: 7. Germline assignment: CDR1 SGHVS and CDR2 FQNEAQ.

The gene calls are TRBV25-1 and TRBJ2-3; D may be TRBD1 (6 bases). The CDR3 length is 15 residues. V was shortened by 5 bases and J by 0 bases, with 12 bases between the two germline ends. Germline CDR1 MGHDK, CDR2 SYGVNS. CDR3 bases: TGTGCCAGCAGTTGGTGGACAGCTAGCACAGATACGCAGTATTTT. Its protein is CASSWWTASTDTQYF.

The chain combines TRBV7-8 with TRBJ1-5, with 8 bases aligning to TRBD1. CDR3 size: 16 residues. With V trimmed by 5 bases and J by 1 base, 7 bases remained unmatched. Germline V gives CDR1 SGHVS, CDR2 FQNEAQ. The CDR3 protein is CASSHEQGGSNQPQHF. The CDR3 DNA sequence: TGTGCCAGCAGCCATGAACAGGGGGGAAGCAATCAGCCCCAGCATTTT.

The V call is TRBV29-1, the J call TRBJ2-7; 8 bases are a match to TRBD1. V gave up 6 bases and J gave up 2 bases; unmatched junction bases: 6. Germline CDR1 reads SQVTM; CDR2 reads ANQGSEA. The CDR3 has 13 residues. CDR3 DNA sequence: TGCAGCGTGGCGACAGGGGAACCCTACGAGCAGTACTTC. As protein: CSVATGEPYEQYF.

The chain links TRBV18 to TRBJ1-1; 8 bases are shared with TRBD1. This CDR3 is 16 amino acids long. The germline V gene encodes CDR1 KGHSH and CDR2 LQKENI. V trimming: 8 bases; J trimming: 1 base; junction bases outside the gene matches: 12. CDR3 region: CASHQGQGQGNTEAFF. The CDR3 nucleotides are TGTGCCAGCCACCAAGGACAGGGCCAGGGGAACACTGAAGCTTTCTTT.

The V call is TRBV3-1 (or the pseudogene TRBV3-2), the J call TRBJ2-7; 9 positions match TRBD1. The ends lost 4 bases at V and 2 bases at J; junction bases unmatched: 3. The CDR3 contains 14 residues. Germline V gene lookup returns CDR1 LGHDT and CDR2 YNNKEL (reference sequence). CDR3 amino acids: CASSLRQGAYEQYF. CDR3 DNA sequence: TGTGCCAGCAGCCTTCGACAGGGGGCCTACGAGCAGTACTTC.

The chain recombines TRBV9 with TRBJ1-1, with D possibly TRBD1 on 6 matching bases. With 4 bases removed from V and 0 bases from J, the gap between germline ends came to 10 bases. Germline CDR1 and CDR2: SGDLS and YYNGEE. CDR3 length: 14 residues. CDR3: CASSLGQLNTEAFF. Written as DNA, the CDR3 is TGTGCCAGCAGCTTGGGACAACTGAACACTGAAGCTTTCTTT.

The V and J genes are TRBV28 and TRBJ1-3, with unresolved D. From germline, CDR1 is MDHEN and CDR2 SYDVKM. The CDR3 runs 15 residues. The germline V and J ends were trimmed by 2 bases and 1 base, with 9 bases remaining between them. CDR3 residues: CASSLTQKSGNTIYF. DNA for the CDR3: TGTGCCAGCAGTTTAACACAGAAATCTGGAAACACCATATATTTT.

The chain uses TRBV28 and TRBJ1-2; D perhaps matches TRBD1 (6 bases). The V end lost 7 bases, the J end lost 2 bases, and 11 bases lay between the germline ends. The germline CDR1 and CDR2 sequences are MDHEN and SYDVKM. The CDR3 runs 13 residues. The chain's CDR3 is CASIGTNNYGYTF. The DNA for the CDR3 is TGTGCCAGCATCGGGACAAACAACTATGGCTACACCTTC.